A selection of T cell receptor beta chains follows, all from one sample in a study of T-cell memory formation after mild COVID-19. Each CDR3 protein is one row after TCRdb ran MiXCR on the 5' RACE reads. This table has around 320,000 distinct CDR3 sequences, approximately 20% appearing once. Source material: PBMCs or a T cell subset sorted from them (not recorded which). These receptors all come from a man between 18 and 35 years old who had mild COVID-19 (a few samples of this study predate the infection). Cell type and time point are not known. The conserved cysteine and the conserved F or W are not part of the CDR3 here. Each record gives: V gene, CDR3 protein.

TRBV5-6 ASSFIDQPQH
TRBV6-4 ASSEDGADTQY
TRBV11-2 ASSPGTPRGYEQY
TRBV11-1 ASSYRGGNGYT
TRBV7-2 ASRPGGTNEKLF
TRBV4-1 ASSQDKWRSYEQY
TRBV7-8 ASSLSSGGGDTQY
TRBV4-1 ASSQKQGADYEQY
TRBV6-5 ASSFDRRTYEQY
TRBV12-3/TRBV12-4 ASSSRGQPQH
TRBV29-1 SVEERQGATNEKLF
TRBV7-2 ASSPMVEAPEQY
TRBV12-3/TRBV12-4 ASSRPGRSWHGYT
TRBV18 ASSLSDTRGAF
TRBV12-3/TRBV12-4 ASRPDSNYGYT
TRBV5-1 ASSASGTASTGELF
TRBV4-3 ASSQEAGYEQY
TRBV5-1 ASSLARDSPSGELF
TRBV29-1 SVGSGGTQY
TRBV5-1 ASSEGTVDRETQY
TRBV7-9 ASSRGQGVSQPQH
TRBV29-1 SVEDGQGANTEAF
TRBV12-3/TRBV12-4 ATRQGMGQPQH
TRBV4-1 ASSQEIGDGYT
TRBV29-1 SVMGTGGRHNEQF